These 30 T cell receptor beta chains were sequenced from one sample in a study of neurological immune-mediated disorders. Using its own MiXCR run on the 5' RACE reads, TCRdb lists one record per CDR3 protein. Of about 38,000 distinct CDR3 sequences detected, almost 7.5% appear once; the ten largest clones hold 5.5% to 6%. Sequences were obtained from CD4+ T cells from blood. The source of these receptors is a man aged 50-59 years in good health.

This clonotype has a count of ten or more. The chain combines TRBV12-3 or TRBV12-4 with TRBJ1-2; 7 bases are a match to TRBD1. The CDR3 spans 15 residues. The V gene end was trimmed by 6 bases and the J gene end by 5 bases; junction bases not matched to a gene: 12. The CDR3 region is CASRDGTAARYGYTF. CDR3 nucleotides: TGTGCCAGCAGAGACGGGACAGCGGCGCGGTATGGCTACACCTTC.

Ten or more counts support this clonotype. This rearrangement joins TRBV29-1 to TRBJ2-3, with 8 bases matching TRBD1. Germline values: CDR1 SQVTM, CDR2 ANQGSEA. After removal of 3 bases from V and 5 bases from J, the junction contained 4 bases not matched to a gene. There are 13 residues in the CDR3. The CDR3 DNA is TGCAGCGTTGACGCCACAGGGGGAGATACGCAGTATTTT. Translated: CSVDATGGDTQYF.

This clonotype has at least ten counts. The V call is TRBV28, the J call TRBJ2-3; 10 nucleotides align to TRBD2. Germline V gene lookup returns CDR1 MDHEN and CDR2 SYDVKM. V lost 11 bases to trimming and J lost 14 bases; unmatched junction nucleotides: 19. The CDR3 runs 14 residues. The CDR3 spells CAGSDPSGRSTPYF. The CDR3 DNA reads TGTGCCGGATCCGACCCTAGCGGGAGATCCACCCCGTATTTT.

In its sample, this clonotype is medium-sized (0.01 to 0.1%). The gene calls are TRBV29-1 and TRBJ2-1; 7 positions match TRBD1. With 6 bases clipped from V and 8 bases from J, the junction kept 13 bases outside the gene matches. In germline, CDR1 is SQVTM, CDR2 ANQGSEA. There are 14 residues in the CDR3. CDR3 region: CSVGTALGRHEQFF. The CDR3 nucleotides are TGCAGCGTGGGGACAGCCCTTGGTAGGCATGAGCAGTTCTTC.

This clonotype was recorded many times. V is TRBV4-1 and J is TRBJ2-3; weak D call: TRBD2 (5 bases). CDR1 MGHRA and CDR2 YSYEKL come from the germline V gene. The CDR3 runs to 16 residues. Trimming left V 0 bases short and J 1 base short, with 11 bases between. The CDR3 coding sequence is TGCGCCAGCAGCCAAGATCCTCTCGGGGGCACAGATACGCAGTATTTT. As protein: CASSQDPLGGTDTQYF.

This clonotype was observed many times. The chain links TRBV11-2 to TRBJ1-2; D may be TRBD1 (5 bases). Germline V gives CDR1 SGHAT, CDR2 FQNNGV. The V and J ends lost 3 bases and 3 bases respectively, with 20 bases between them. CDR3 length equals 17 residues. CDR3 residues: CASSFPPRQGDYYGYTF. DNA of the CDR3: TGTGCCAGCAGCTTTCCCCCCCGGCAGGGAGATTACTATGGCTACACCTTC. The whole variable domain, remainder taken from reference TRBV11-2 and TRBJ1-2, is EAGVAQSPRYKIIEKRQSVAFWCNPISGHATLYWYQQILGQGPKLLIQFQNNGVVDDSQLPKDRFSAERLKGVDSTLKIQPAKLEDSAVYLCASSFPPRQGDYYGYTFGSGTRLTVV.

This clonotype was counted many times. The DNA for the CDR3 is TGTGCCAGCAGCTTAGTCTACGAGCAGTACTTC. Translating it yields CASSLVYEQYF. The rearrangement uses TRBV7-2 and TRBJ2-7; D gene unclear. Germline lookup yields CDR1 SGHTA and CDR2 FQGNSA. The germline V and J ends were trimmed by 1 base and 3 bases, with 1 base remaining between them. CDR3 length: 11 amino acids. The full variable domain, completed using reference TRBV7-2 and TRBJ2-7, is GAGVSQSPSNKVTEKGKDVELRCDPISGHTALYWYRQSLGQGLEFLIYFQGNSAPDKSGLPSDRFSAERTGGSVSTLTIQRTQQEDSAVYLCASSLVYEQYFGPGTRLTVT.

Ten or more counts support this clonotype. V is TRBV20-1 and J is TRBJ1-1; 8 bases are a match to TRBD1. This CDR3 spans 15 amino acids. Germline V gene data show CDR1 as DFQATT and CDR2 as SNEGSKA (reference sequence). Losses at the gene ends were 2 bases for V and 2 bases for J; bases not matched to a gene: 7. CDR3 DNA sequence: TGCAGTGCTAGAAAAGGGGGACAGGCAAACACTGAAGCTTTCTTT. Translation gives CSARKGGQANTEAFF.

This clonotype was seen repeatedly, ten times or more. CDR3 amino acids: CASSPLAAPYEQYF. CDR3 coding DNA: TGTGCCAGCAGCCCCCTAGCGGCCCCCTACGAGCAGTACTTC. The gene calls are TRBV12-3 or TRBV12-4 and TRBJ2-7; 7 bases are shared with TRBD2. The CDR3 has 14 residues. The V and J ends lost 6 bases and 2 bases, in that order; junction bases with no gene match: 7.

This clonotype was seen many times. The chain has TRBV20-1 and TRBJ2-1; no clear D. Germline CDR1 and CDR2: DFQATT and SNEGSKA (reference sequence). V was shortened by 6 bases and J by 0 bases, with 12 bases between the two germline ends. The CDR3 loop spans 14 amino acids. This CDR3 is CSARGYTSYNEQFF. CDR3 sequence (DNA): TGCAGTGCCCGTGGGTATACCTCCTACAATGAGCAGTTCTTC.

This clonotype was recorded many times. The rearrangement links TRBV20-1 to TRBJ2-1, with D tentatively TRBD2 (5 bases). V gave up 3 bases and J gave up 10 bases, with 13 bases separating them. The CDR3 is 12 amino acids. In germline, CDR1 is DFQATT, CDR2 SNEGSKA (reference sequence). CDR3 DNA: TGCAGTGCTAGGGCCGGCGGGCTGGAGCAGTTCTTC. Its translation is CSARAGGLEQFF.

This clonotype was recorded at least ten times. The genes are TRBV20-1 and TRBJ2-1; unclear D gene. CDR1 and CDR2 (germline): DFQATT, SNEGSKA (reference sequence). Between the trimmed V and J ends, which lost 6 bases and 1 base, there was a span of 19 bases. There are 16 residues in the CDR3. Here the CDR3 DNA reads TGCAGTGCGCGGCCCCTGGAGCCCCCTTCCTACAATGAGCAGTTCTTC. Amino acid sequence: CSARPLEPPSYNEQFF.

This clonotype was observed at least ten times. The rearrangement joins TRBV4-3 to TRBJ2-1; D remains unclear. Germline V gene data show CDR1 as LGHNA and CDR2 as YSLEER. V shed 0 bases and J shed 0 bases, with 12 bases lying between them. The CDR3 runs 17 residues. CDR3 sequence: CASSQDSGRSSYNEQFF. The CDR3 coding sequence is TGCGCCAGCAGCCAAGATTCCGGTCGGAGCTCCTACAATGAGCAGTTCTTC.

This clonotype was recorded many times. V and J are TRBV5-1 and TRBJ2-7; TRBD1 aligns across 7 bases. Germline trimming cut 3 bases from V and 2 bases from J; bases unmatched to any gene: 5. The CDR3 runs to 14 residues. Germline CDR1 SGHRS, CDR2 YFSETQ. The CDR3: CASSWMTGPYEQYF. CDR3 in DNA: TGCGCCAGCAGCTGGATGACAGGGCCCTACGAGCAGTACTTC. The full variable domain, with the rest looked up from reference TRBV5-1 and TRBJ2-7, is KAGVTQTPRYLIKTRGQQVTLSCSPISGHRSVSWYQQTPGQGLQFLFEYFSETQRNKGNFPGRFSGRQFSNSRSEMNVSTLELGDSALYLCASSWMTGPYEQYFGPGTRLTVT.

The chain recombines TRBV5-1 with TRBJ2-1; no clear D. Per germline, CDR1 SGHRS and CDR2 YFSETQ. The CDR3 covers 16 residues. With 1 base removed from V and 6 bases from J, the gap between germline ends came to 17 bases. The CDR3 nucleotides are TGCGCCAGCAGCTTGAGTTCGGTCCTCGCGGCCAATGAGCAGTTCTTC. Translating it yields CASSLSSVLAANEQFF.

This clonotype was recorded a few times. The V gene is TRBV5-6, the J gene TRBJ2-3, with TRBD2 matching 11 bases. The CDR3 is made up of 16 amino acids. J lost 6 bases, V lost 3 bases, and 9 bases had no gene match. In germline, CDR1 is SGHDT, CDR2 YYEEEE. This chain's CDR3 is CASSWGLAGGEDTQYF. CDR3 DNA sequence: TGTGCCAGCAGCTGGGGTCTAGCGGGAGGTGAGGATACGCAGTATTTT. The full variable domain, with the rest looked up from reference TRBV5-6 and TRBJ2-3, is DAGVTQSPTHLIKTRGQQVTLRCSPKSGHDTVSWYQQALGQGPQFIFQYYEEEERQRGNFPDRFSGHQFPNYSSELNVNALLLGDSALYLCASSWGLAGGEDTQYFGPGTRLTVL.

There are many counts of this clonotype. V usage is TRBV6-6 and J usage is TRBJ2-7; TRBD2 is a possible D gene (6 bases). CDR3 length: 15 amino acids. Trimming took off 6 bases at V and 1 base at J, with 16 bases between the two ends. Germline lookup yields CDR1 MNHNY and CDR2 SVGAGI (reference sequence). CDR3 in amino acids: CASRRLSGNSYEQYF. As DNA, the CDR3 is TGTGCCAGCAGGCGACTTAGCGGCAATTCCTACGAGCAGTACTTC.

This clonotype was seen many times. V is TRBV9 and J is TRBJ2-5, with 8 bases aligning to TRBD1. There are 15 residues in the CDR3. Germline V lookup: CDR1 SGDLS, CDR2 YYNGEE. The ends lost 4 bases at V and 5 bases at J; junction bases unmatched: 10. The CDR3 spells CASSPRQGTGETQYF. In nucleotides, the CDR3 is TGTGCCAGCAGCCCCCGACAGGGGACGGGGGAGACCCAGTACTTC.

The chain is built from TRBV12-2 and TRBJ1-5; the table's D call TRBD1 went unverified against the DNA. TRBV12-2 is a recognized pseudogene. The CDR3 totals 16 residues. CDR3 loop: CASRCRQGGGNQPQHF. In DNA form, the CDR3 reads TGTGCAAGTCGCTGTCGGCAGGGAGGCGGCAATCAGCCCCAGCATTTT.

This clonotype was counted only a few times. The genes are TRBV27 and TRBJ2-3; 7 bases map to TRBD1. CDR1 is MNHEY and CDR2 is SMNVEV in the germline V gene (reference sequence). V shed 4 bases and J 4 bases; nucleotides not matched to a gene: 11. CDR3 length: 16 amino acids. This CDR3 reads CASSSRQGTVSDTQYF. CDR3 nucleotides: TGTGCCAGCAGTTCCAGACAGGGCACCGTCTCAGATACGCAGTATTTT.

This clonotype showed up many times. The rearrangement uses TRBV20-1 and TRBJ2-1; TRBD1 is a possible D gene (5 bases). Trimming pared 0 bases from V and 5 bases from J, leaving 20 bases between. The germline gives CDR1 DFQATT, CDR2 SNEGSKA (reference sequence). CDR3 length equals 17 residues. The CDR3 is CSARDRRDRWKNNEQFF. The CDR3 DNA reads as TGCAGTGCTAGAGATCGCCGAGACAGATGGAAAAACAATGAGCAGTTCTTC.

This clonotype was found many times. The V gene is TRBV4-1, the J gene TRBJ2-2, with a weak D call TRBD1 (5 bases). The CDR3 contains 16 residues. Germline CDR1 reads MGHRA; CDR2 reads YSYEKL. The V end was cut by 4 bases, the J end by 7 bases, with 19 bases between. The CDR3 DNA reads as TGCGCCAGCAGCCCCTATCCAAGAGCCCAGGGCGGGGAGCTGTTTTTT. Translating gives CASSPYPRAQGGELFF.

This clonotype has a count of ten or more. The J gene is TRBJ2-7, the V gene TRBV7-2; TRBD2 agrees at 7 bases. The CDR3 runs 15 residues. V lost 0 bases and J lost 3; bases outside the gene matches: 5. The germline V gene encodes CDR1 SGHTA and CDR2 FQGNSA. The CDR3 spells CASSLAAGASYEQYF. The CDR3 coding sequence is TGTGCCAGCAGCTTAGCGGCGGGAGCGAGCTACGAGCAGTACTTC.

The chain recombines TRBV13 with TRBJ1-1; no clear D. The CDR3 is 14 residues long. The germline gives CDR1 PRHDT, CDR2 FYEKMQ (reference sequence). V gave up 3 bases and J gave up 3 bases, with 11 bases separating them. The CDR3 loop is CASSFVTGDTEAFF. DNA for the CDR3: TGTGCCAGCAGCTTTGTTACCGGAGACACTGAAGCTTTCTTT.

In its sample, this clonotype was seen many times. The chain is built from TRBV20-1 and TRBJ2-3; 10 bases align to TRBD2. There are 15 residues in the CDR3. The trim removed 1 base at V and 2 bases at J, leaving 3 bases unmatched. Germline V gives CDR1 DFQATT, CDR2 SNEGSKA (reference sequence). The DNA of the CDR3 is TGCAGTGCTAGAGCAGGGACTAGCGACACAGATACGCAGTATTTT. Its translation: CSARAGTSDTDTQYF.

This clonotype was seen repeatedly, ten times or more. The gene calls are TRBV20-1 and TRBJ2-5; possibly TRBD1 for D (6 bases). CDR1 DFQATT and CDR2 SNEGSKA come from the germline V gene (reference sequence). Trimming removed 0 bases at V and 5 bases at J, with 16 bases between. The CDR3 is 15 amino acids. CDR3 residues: CSARDWPGVRETQYF. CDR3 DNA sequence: TGCAGTGCTAGAGATTGGCCAGGGGTGAGGGAGACCCAGTACTTC.

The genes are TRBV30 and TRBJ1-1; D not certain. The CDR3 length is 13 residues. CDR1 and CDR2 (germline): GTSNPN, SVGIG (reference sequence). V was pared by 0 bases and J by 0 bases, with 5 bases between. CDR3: CAWSVSVNTEAFF. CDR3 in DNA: TGTGCCTGGAGTGTTTCGGTGAACACTGAAGCTTTCTTT.

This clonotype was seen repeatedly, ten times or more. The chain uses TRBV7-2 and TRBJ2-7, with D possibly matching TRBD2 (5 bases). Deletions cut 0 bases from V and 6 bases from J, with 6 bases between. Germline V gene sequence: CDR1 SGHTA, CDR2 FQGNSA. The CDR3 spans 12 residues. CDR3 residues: CASSLAGIEQYF. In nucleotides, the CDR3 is TGTGCCAGCAGCTTAGCCGGGATCGAGCAGTACTTC.

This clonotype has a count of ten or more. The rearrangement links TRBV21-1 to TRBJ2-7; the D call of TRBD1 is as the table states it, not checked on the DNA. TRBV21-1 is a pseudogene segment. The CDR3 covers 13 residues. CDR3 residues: CASSRDVIYEQYF. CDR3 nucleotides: TGTGCCAGCAGCAGGGACGTCATCTACGAGCAGTACTTC.

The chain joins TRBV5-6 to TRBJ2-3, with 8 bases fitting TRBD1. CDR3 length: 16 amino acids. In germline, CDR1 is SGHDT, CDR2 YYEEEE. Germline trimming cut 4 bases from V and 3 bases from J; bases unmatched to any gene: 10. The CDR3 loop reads CASSLPQGAQTDTQYF. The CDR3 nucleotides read TGTGCCAGCAGCCTGCCCCAGGGGGCACAAACAGATACGCAGTATTTT.